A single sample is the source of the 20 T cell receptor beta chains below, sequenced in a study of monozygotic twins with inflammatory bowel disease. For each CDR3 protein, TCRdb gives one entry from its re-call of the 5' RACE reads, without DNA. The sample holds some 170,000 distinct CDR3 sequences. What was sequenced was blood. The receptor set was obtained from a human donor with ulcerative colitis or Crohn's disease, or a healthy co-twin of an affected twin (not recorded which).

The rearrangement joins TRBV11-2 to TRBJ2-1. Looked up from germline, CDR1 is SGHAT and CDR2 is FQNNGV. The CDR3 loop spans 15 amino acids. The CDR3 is CASSPSGRPYNEQFF. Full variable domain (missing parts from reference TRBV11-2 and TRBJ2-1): EAGVAQSPRYKIIEKRQSVAFWCNPISGHATLYWYQQILGQGPKLLIQFQNNGVVDDSQLPKDRFSAERLKGVDSTLKIQPAKLEDSAVYLCASSPSGRPYNEQFFGPGTRLTVL.

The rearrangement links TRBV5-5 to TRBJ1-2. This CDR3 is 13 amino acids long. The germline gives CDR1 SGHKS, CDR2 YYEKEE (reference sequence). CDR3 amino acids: CASSLMGFYGYTF.

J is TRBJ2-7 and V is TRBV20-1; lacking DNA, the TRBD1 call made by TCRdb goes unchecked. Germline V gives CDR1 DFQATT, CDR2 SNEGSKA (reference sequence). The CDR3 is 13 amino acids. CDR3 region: CSARSGQPYEQYF.

This CDR3 reads CASSSAIGQEGPQHF. The V call is TRBV7-9, the J call TRBJ1-5; TCRdb's D gene call, TRBD1, goes unchecked for lack of DNA. Per germline, CDR1 SEHNR and CDR2 FQNEAQ (reference sequence). The CDR3 runs 15 residues.

CDR3 region: CASSLGTGIQETQYF. The chain joins TRBV12-3 or TRBV12-4 to TRBJ2-5; TCRdb indicates TRBD1, and absent DNA this call remains unverified. The CDR3 runs 15 residues.

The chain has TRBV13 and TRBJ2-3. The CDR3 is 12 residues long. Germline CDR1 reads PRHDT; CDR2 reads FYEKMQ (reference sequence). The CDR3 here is CASSSHGDTQYF.

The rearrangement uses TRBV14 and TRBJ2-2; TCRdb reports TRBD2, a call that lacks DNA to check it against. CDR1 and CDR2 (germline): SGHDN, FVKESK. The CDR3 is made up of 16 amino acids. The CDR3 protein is CASSLGLAGVTGELFF. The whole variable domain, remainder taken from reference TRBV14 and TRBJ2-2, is EAGVTQFPSHSVIEKGQTVTLRCDPISGHDNLYWYRRVMGKEIKFLLHFVKESKQDESGMPNNRFLAERTGGTYSTLKVQPAELEDSGVYFCASSLGLAGVTGELFFGEGSRLTVL.

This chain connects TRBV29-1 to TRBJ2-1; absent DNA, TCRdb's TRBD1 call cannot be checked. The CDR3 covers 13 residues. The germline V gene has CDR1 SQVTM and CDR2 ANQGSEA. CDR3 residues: CSVGIGIPGVGFF.

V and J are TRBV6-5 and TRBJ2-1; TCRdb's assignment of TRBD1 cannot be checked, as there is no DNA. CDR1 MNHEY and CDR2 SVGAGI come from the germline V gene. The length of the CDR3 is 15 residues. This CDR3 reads CASSYGTGGNNEQFF.

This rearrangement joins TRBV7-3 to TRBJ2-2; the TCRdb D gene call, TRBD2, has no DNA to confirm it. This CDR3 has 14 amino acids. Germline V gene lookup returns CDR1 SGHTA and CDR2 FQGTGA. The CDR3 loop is CASSWGGLTGELFF.

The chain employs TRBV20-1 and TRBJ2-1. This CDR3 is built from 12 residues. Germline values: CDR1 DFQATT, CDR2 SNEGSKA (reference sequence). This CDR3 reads CSARRSGNEQFF.

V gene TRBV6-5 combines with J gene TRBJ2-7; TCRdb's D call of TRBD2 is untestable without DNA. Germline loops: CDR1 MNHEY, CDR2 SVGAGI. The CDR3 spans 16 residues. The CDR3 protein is CASSYYLAGSVYEQYF.

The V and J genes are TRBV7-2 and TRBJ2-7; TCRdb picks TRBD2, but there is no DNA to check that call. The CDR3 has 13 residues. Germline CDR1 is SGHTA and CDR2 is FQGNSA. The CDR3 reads CASSPGTSGRAYF.

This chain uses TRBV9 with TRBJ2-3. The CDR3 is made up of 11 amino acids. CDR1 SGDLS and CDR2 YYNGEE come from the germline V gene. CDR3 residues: CASSVEDTQYF.

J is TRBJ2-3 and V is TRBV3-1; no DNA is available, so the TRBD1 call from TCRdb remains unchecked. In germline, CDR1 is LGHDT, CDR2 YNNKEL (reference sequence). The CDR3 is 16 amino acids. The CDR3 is CASSPGHRERGDTQYF.

The CDR3 here is CASSLGDGEQYF. The V call is TRBV5-1, the J call TRBJ2-7; TCRdb returns TRBD1, unconfirmable since there is no DNA. CDR3 length: 12 amino acids. From germline, CDR1 is SGHRS and CDR2 YFSETQ. The complete variable domain, with remaining parts taken from reference TRBV5-1 and TRBJ2-7, reads KAGVTQTPRYLIKTRGQQVTLSCSPISGHRSVSWYQQTPGQGLQFLFEYFSETQRNKGNFPGRFSGRQFSNSRSEMNVSTLELGDSALYLCASSLGDGEQYFGPGTRLTVT.

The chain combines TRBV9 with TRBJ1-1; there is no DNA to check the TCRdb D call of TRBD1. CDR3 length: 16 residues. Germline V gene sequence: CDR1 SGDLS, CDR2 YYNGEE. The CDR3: CASSGESLGLSSEAFF.

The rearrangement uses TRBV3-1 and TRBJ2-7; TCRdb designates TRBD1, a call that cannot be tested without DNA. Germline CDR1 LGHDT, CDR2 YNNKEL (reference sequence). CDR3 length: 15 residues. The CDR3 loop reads CASSKPGQGAYEQYF.

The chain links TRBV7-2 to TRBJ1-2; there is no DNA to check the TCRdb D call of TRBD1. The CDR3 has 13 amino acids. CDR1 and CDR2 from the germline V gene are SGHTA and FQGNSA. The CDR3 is CASSLPVGHGYTF.

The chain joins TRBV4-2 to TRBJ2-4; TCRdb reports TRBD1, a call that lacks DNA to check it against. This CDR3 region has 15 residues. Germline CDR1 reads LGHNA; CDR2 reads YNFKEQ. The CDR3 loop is CASSQDGAESNIQYF.